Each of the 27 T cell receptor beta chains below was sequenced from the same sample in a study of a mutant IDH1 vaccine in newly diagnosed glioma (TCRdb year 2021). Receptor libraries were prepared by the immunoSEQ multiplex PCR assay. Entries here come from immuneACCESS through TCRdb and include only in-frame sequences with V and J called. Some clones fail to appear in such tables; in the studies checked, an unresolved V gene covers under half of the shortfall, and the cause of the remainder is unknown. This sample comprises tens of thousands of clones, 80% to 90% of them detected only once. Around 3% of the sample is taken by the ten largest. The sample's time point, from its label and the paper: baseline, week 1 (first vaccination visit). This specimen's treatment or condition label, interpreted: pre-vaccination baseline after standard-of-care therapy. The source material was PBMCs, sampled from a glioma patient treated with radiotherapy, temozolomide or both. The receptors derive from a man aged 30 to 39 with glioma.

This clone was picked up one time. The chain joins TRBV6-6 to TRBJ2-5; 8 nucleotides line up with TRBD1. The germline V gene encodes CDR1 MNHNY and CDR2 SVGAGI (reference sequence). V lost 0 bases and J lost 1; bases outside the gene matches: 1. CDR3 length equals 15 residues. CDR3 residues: CASSYSTGGQETQYF. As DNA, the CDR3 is TGTGCCAGCAGTTACTCTACAGGGGGCCAAGAGACCCAGTACTTC.

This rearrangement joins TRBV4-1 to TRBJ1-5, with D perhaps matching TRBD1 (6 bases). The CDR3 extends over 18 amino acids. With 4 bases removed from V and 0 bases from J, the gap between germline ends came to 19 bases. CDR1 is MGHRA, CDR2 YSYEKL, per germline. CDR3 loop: CASSPSGRGGHSNQPQHF. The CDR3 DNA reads TGCGCCAGCAGCCCTTCGGGAAGGGGGGGGCATAGCAATCAGCCCCAGCATTTT.

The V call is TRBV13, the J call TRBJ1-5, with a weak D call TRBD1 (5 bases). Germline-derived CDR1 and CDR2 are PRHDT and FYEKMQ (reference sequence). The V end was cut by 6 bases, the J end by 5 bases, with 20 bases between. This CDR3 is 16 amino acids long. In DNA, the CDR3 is TGTGCCAGCAGTTCCCGAACGACAGCATTGGATCAGCCCCAGCATTTT. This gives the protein CASSSRTTALDQPQHF.

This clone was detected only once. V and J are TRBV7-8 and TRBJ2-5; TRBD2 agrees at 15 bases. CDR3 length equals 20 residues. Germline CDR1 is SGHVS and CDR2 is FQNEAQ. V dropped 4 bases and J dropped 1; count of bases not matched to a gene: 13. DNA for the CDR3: TGTGCCAGCAGCTCTCCGGGACTAGCGGGGGGTCTGATGATCCAAGAGACCCAGTACTTC. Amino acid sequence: CASSSPGLAGGLMIQETQYF.

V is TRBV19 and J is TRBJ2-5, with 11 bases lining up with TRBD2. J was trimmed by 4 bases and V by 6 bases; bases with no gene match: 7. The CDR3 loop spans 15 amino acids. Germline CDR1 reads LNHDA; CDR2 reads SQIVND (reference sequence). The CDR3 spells CASRTLAGGRETQYF. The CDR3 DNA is TGTGCCAGTAGGACCCTAGCGGGGGGTAGAGAGACCCAGTACTTC.

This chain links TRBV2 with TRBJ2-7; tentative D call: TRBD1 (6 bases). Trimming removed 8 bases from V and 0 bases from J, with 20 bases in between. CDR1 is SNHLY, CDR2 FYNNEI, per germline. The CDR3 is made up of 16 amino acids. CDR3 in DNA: TGTGCCAGCGGGGAGAGTCGACAGGTGAGCTCCTACGAGCAGTACTTC. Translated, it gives CASGESRQVSSYEQYF.

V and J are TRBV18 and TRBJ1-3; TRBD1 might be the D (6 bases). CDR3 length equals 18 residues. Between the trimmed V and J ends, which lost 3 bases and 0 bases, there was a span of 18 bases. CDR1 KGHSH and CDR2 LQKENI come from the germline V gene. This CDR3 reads CASSPRITGQRSGNTIYF. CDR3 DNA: TGTGCCAGCTCACCGAGGATAACGGGACAACGCTCTGGAAACACCATATATTTT. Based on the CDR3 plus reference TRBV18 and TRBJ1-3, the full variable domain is NAGVMQNPRHLVRRRGQEARLRCSPMKGHSHVYWYRQLPEEGLKFMVYLQKENIIDESGMPKERFSAEFPKEGPSILRIQQVVRGDSAAYFCASSPRITGQRSGNTIYFGEGSWLTVV.

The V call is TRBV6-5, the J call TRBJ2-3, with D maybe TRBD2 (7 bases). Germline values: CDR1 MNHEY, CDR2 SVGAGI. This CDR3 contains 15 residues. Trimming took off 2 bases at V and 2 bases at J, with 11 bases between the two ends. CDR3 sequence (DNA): TGTGCCAGCAGTTACCGGGGGGCTCACACAGATACGCAGTATTTT. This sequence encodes CASSYRGAHTDTQYF.

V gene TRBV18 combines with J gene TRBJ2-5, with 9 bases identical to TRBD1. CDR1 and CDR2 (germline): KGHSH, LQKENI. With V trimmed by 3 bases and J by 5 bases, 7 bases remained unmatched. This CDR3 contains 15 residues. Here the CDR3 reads CASSPQQGAGETQYF. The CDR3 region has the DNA TGTGCCAGCTCACCGCAACAGGGGGCCGGTGAGACCCAGTACTTC.

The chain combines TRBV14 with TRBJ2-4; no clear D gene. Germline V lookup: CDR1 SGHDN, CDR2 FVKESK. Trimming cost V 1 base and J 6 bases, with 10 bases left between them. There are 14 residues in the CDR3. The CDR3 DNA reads TGTGCCAGCAGCCAAGGAACCGTCCGAAACATTCAGTACTTC. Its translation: CASSQGTVRNIQYF. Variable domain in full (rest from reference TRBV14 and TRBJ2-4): EAGVTQFPSHSVIEKGQTVTLRCDPISGHDNLYWYRRVMGKEIKFLLHFVKESKQDESGMPNNRFLAERTGGTYSTLKVQPAELEDSGVYFCASSQGTVRNIQYFGAGTRLSVL.

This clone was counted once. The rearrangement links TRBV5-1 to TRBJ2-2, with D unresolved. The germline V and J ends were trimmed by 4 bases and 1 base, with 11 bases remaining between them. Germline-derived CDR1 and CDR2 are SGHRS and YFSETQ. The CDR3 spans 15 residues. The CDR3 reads CASSPTNGNTGELFF. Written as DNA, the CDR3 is TGCGCCAGCAGCCCGACGAACGGGAACACCGGGGAGCTGTTTTTT.

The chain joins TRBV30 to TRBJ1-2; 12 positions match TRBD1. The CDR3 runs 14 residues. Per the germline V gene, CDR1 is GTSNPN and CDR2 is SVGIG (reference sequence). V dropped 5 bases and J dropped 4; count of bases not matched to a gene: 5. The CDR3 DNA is TGTGCCTGGGCCGGGACAGGGGGCTTCTATGGCTACACCTTC. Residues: CAWAGTGGFYGYTF.

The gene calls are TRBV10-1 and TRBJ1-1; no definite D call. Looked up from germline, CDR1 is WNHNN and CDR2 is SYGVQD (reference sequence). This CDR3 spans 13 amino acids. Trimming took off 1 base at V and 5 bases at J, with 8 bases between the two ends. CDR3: CASSEYRATEAFF. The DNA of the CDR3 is TGCGCCAGCAGTGAGTATAGGGCTACTGAAGCTTTCTTT.

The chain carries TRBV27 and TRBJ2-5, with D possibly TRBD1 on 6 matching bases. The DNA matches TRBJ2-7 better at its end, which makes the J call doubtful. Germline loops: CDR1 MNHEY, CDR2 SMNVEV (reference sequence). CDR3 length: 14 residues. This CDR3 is CASSLGRGYYEQYF. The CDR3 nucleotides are TGTGCCAGCAGTTTGGGTAGGGGGTACTACGAGCAGTACTTC.

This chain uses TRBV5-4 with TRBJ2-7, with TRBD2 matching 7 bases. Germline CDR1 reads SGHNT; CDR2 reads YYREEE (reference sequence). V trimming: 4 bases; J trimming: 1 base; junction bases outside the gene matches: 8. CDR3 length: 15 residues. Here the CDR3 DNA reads TGTGCCAGCAGCCCGCTTGGCGGGGGTTCCTACGAGCAGTACTTC. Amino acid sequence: CASSPLGGGSYEQYF.

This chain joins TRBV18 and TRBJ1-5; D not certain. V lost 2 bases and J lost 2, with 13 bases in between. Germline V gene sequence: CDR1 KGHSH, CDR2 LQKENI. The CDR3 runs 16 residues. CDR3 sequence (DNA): TGTGCCAGCTCACCAATGAGTCCAGGCGGCAATCAGCCCCAGCATTTT. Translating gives CASSPMSPGGNQPQHF.

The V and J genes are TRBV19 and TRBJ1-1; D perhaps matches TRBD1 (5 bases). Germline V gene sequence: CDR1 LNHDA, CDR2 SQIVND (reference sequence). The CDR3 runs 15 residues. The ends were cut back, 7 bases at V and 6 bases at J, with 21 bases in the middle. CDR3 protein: CASKSPGEGLAEAFF. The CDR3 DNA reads TGTGCCAGTAAATCTCCGGGGGAGGGGTTGGCTGAAGCTTTCTTT.

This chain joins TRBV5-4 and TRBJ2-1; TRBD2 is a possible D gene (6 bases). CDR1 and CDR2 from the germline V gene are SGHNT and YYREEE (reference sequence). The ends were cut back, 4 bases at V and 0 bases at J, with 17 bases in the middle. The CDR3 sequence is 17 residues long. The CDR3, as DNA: TGTGCCAGCAGCAGAAGCGGGCCCCGGAGCTCCTACAATGAGCAGTTCTTC. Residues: CASSRSGPRSSYNEQFF.

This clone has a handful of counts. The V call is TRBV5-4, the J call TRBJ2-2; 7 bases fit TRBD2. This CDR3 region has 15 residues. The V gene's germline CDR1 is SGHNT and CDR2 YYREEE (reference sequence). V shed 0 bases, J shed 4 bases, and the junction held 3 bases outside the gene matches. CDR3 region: CASSLALATTGELFF. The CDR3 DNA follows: TGTGCCAGCAGCTTGGCACTAGCGACCACCGGGGAGCTGTTTTTT.

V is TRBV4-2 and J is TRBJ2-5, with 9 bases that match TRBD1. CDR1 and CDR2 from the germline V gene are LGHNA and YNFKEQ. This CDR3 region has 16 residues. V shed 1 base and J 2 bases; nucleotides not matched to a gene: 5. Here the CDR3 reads CASSQAGTGIQETQYF. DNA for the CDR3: TGTGCCAGCAGCCAAGCCGGGACAGGGATACAAGAGACCCAGTACTTC.

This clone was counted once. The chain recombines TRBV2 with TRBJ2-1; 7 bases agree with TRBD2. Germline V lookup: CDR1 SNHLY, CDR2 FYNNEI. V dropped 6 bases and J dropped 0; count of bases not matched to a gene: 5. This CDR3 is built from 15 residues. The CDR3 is CASRAGTISYNEQFF. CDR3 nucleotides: TGTGCCAGCAGAGCCGGGACTATCTCCTACAATGAGCAGTTCTTC.

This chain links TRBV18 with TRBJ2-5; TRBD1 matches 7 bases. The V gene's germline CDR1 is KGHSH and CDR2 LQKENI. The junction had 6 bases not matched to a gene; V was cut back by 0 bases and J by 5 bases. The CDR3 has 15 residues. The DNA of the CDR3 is TGTGCCAGCTCACCACCGAAGGGGGCTGGGGAGACCCAGTACTTC. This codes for CASSPPKGAGETQYF.

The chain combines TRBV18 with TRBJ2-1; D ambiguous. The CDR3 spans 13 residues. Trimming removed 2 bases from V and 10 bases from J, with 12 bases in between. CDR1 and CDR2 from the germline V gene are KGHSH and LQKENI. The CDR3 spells CASSPEAIWEQFF. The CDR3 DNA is TGTGCCAGCTCACCAGAGGCCATCTGGGAGCAGTTCTTC.

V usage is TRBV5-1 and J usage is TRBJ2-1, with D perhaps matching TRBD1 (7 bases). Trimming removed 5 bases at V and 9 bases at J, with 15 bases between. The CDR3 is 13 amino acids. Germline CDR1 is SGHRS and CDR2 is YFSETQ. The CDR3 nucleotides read TGCGCCAGCAGGAGGCAGGGGGACTCTGAGCAGTTCTTC. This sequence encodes CASRRQGDSEQFF.

CDR3 nucleotides: TGTGCCAGCAGCTTACAGGGGTCTCGCTATGGCTACACCTTC. Translated, it gives CASSLQGSRYGYTF. The chain has TRBV7-9 and TRBJ1-2; possible D gene TRBD1, 6 bases. The germline V gene has CDR1 SEHNR and CDR2 FQNEAQ (reference sequence). This CDR3 region has 14 residues. The V end lost 2 bases, the J end lost 4 bases, and 11 bases lay between the germline ends.

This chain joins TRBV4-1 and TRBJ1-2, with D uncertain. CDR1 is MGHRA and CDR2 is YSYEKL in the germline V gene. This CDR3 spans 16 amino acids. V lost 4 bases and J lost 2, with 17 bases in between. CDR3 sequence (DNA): TGCGCCAGCAGCCTCGGAGGGAAAAATATGAACTATGGCTACACCTTC. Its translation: CASSLGGKNMNYGYTF.

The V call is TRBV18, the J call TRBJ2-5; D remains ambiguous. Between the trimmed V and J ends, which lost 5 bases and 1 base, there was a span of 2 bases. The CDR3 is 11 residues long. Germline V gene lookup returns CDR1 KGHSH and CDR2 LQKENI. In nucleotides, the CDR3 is TGTGCCAGCTCAACCCAAGAGACCCAGTACTTC. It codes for CASSTQETQYF.